Listed below are T cell receptor beta chains from one sample, sequenced in a study of blood T cell repertoires in COVID-19. Repertoires were generated with immunoSEQ multiplex PCR, while TCRdb's copy carries only in-frame clones and drops some. The sample consists of about 140,000 clones, 75% to 85% of them appearing once. The sequenced sample was peripheral blood. The receptors originated from a man aged 50-59 years with acute or convalescent COVID-19. Both conserved end residues are part of each CDR3. D genes are given only for firm matches. Size is omitted from some rows. Given values are once, few, many or a class for expanded clones.

d_call j_call v_call clone_size cdr3_nt cdr3_aa
TRBD1 TRBJ1-2 TRBV18 . TGTGCCAGCTCACCACCGGGACAGGATGGCTACACCTTC CASSPPGQDGYTF
. TRBJ2-1 TRBV10-2 . TGCGCCAGCAGTGAATCGGGGTACAATGAGCAGTTCTTC CASSESGYNEQFF
. TRBJ1-1 TRBV4-1 . TGCGCCAGCAGCCAAGTTAAGGGGATAACTGAAGCTTTCTTT CASSQVKGITEAFF
. TRBJ1-1 TRBV2 . TGTGCCAGCAGAGTGGACAGAAGCCTAGTAACTGAAGCTTTCTTT CASRVDRSLVTEAFF
TRBD2 TRBJ2-3 TRBV6-1 once TGTGCCAGCAGTGTTCGACTAGCGGGAGGGTCAGATACGCAGTATTTT CASSVRLAGGSDTQYF
. TRBJ1-2 TRBV7-2 few TGTGCCAGCAGCTTAGCCCACGGCTATGGCTACACCTTC CASSLAHGYGYTF
. TRBJ1-4 TRBV5-1 . TGCGCCAGCAGCTTTGACAGTAATGAAAAACTGTTTTTT CASSFDSNEKLFF
. TRBJ1-5 TRBV4-1 . TGCGCCAGCAGCCCCCTCCAGGATCAGCCCCAGCATTTT CASSPLQDQPQHF
. TRBJ1-3 TRBV7-8 . TGTGCCAGCAGCTTAGAAGGGGGGGCGACCGGAAACACCATATATTTT CASSLEGGATGNTIYF
. TRBJ2-2 TRBV4-1 once TGCGCCAGCAGCCAGTTTCTTACCGGGAGATACACCGGGGAGCTGTTTTTT CASSQFLTGRYTGELFF
. TRBJ1-1 TRBV19 . TGTGCCAGTAGTATAGAGCGGGGGGCGCCGGCTGAAGCTTTCTTT CASSIERGAPAEAFF
TRBD1 TRBJ1-5 TRBV6-5 . TGTGCCAGCCGAAGACAGGGAGGCAATCAGCCCCAGCATTTT CASRRQGGNQPQHF
. TRBJ2-7 TRBV13 . TGTGCCAGCAGCTCCCGACAGGCATACTCCTACGAGCAGTACTTC CASSSRQAYSYEQYF
. TRBJ2-2 TRBV6-5 . TGTGCCACCACCGGGGGGAACACCGGGGAGCTGTTTTTT CATTGGNTGELFF
TRBD1 TRBJ1-1 TRBV2 . TGTGCCAGCACCACAGTCGGGACAGGCACCCTTAACACTGAAGCTTTCTTT CASTTVGTGTLNTEAFF
. TRBJ1-4 TRBV5-1 . TGCGCCAGCAGCCTCTTGGGCCTCAATGAAAAACTGTTTTTT CASSLLGLNEKLFF
TRBD1 TRBJ1-5 TRBV27 few TGTGCCAGCAGTTTATGGCAGGGGGGAAATCAGCCCCAGCATTTT CASSLWQGGNQPQHF
TRBD1 TRBJ1-1 TRBV11-3 . TGTGCCAGCAGCCCCCGGACAGGGACTGAAGCTTTCTTT CASSPRTGTEAFF
. TRBJ2-1 TRBV24-1 . TGTGCCACCAGTGATGCCACCCCAGGGGCCAATGAGCAGTTCTTC CATSDATPGANEQFF
TRBD1 TRBJ2-3 TRBV5-1 . TGCGCCAGCAGCCAGCGGTGGGACAGGTTATCTGAAGGCACAGATACGCAGTATTTT CASSQRWDRLSEGTDTQYF
TRBD1 TRBJ2-1 TRBV12-5 . TGTGCTAGTGGTTTGCCAGGTGGGACAGGGGTTGATGAGCAGTTCTTC CASGLPGGTGVDEQFF
TRBD2 TRBJ2-3 TRBV7-9 . TGTGCCAGCAGCCCGATCGTGACTAGCGGGTCATATTTT CASSPIVTSGSYF
. TRBJ2-1 TRBV4-1 . TGCGCCAGCAGCCAAGATTACGGGGATGAGCAGTTCTTC CASSQDYGDEQFF
TRBD2 TRBJ2-1 TRBV7-9 . TGTGCCAGCAGCCACTCTAGCGGGAGGTTCTATGAGCAGTTCTTC CASSHSSGRFYEQFF
. TRBJ2-2 TRBV7-2 once TGTGCCAGCAGCTCCCGCTATCCAGGGCGCAGAAACACCGGGGAGCTGTTTTTT CASSSRYPGRRNTGELFF
TRBD1 TRBJ2-7 TRBV7-3 . TGTGCCAGCAGCTTAACCCCCGACAGGGACTACGAGCAGTACTTC CASSLTPDRDYEQYF
TRBD1 TRBJ1-1 TRBV11-3 . TGTGCCAGCAGCTTCCCGGGACAGCCGAAGACTGAAGCTTTCTTT CASSFPGQPKTEAFF
TRBD1 TRBJ2-1 TRBV12-3/TRBV12-4 . TGTGCCGCTAGCCTCGCAGGGGGCAATGAGCAGTTCTTC CAASLAGGNEQFF
TRBD1 TRBJ2-1 TRBV19 . TGTGCCAGTACCGACAGGGCCGGGTCCTACAATGAGCAGTTCTTC CASTDRAGSYNEQFF
TRBD1 TRBJ1-1 TRBV6-5 . TGTGCCAGCAGTTACTCTTACAGGGGAATGAACACTGAAGCTTTCTTT CASSYSYRGMNTEAFF
. TRBJ1-2 TRBV11-3 . TGTGCCAGCACCTACCCGGGGGTGGACTATGGCTACACCTTC CASTYPGVDYGYTF
TRBD2 TRBJ2-5 TRBV10-3 few TGTGCCATCAGTGCAATGGGACTAGCGGGCAACCAAGAGACCCAGTACTTC CAISAMGLAGNQETQYF
TRBD1 TRBJ1-4 TRBV6-5 . TGTGCCAGCAGTTACTCCCGTTGGACAGGGAAACTGTTTTTT CASSYSRWTGKLFF